This T cell receptor (beta chain) is from a study of shared clonotypes between healthy human individuals. Study-level background: Donor ages ranged 18 to 49 years: a couple of women, a few men.

Deep-level assay runs were performed. Repertoires were generated with immunoSEQ multiplex PCR, while TCRdb's copy carries only in-frame clones and drops some. The table has almost 700,000 clones, about 91% seen once. Germline V gene data show CDR1 as SQVTM and CDR2 as ANQGSEA. The CDR3 is 12 amino acids. Trimming cost V 1 base and J 15 bases, with 13 bases left between them. Concerning this clone: The antigen is undetermined.

Naive CD8 cells were CD45RO-negative, positively selected for CCR7, excluding terminally differentiated effector memory CD45RA+ cells. The study's findings and limits: Shared clonotypes across all four donors exceeded non-shared ones in generation probability.

The TCR was taken from a man in his thirties or forties in good health. Sequencing input: naive CD8+ T cells sorted from blood. The chain has TRBV29-1 and TRBJ2-6; D is unclear. CDR3 DNA sequence: TGCAGCGTTGAAGGGCCTCACTATGACCTGACTTTC. It specifies CSVEGPHYDLTF.